The T cell receptor (beta chain) under discussion was sequenced for a study of blood T cell repertoires in COVID-19. About the study: Sites in the United States, Italy and Spain provided acute and convalescent COVID-19 samples. PBMCs, B-cell-depleted T cells, or T cells were the source of the cDNA or gDNA that made up the material.

In the authors' methods: Nucleated cell number was recorded as an estimate derived from reference gene primer amplification. Assay used: immunoSEQ multiplex PCR; TCRdb lists only in-frame clones, some missing. That table furnishes V, J and clone size, whereas the DNA furnished D and trimming. The sample carries fewer than 300,000 clones, about 68% recorded once. The CDR3 runs 14 residues. The germline CDR1 and CDR2 sequences are LNHDA and SQIVND (reference sequence). Trimming removed 4 bases at V and 5 bases at J, with 13 bases between. Sequenced material: peripheral blood. The receptor was isolated from an elderly woman with acute or convalescent COVID-19. The V gene is TRBV19, the J gene TRBJ2-3; D remains unclear. CDR3 bases: TGTGCCAGTAGTAGGAGTTTTACCCAAGATACGCAGTATTTT. Encoded protein: CASSRSFTQDTQYF. Together with reference TRBV19 and TRBJ2-3, the CDR3 gives the full variable domain: DGGITQSPKYLFRKEGQNVTLSCEQNLNHDAMYWYRQDPGQGLRLIYYSQIVNDFQKGDIAEGYSVSREKKESFPLTVTSAQKNPTAFYLCASSRSFTQDTQYFGPGTRLTVL.